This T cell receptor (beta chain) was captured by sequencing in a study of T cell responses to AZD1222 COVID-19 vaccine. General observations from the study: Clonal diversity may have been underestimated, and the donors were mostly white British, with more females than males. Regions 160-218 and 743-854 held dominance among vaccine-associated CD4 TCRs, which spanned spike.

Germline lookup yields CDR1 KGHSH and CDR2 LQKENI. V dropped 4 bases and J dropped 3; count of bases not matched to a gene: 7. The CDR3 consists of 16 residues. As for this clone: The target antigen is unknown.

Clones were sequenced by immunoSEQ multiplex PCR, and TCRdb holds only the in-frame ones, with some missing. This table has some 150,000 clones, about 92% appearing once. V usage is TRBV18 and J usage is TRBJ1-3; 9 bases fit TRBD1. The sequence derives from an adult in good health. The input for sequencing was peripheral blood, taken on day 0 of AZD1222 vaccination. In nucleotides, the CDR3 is TGTGCCAGCTCACAAGCCCCGACAGGGGGTGGAAACACCATATATTTT. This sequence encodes CASSQAPTGGGNTIYF. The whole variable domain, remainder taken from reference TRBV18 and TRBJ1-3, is NAGVMQNPRHLVRRRGQEARLRCSPMKGHSHVYWYRQLPEEGLKFMVYLQKENIIDESGMPKERFSAEFPKEGPSILRIQQVVRGDSAAYFCASSQAPTGGGNTIYFGEGSWLTVV.